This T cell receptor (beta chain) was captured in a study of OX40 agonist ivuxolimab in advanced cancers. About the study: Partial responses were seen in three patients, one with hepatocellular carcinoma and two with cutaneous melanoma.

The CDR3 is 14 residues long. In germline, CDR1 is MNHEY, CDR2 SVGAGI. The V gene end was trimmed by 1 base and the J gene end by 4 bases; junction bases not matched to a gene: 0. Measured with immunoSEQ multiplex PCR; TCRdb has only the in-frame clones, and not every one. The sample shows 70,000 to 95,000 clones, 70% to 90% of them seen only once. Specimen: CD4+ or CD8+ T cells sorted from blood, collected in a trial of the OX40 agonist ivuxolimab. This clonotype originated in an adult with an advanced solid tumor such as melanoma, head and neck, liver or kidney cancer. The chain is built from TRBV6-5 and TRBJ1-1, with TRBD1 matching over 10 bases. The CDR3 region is CASSYWTGGTEAFF. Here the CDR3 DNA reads TGTGCCAGCAGTTACTGGACAGGGGGCACTGAAGCTTTCTTT.